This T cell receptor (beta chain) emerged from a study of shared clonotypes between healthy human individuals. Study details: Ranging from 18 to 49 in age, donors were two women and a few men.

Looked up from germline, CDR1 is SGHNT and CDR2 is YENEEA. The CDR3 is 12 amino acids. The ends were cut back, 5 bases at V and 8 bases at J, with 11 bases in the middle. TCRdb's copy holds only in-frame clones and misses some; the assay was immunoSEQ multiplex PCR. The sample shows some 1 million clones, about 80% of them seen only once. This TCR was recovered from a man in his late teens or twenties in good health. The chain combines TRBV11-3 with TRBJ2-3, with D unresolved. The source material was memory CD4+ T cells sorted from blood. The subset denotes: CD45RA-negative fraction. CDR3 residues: CASSPGEATQYF. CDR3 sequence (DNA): TGTGCCAGCAGCCCCGGTGAGGCTACGCAGTATTTT.